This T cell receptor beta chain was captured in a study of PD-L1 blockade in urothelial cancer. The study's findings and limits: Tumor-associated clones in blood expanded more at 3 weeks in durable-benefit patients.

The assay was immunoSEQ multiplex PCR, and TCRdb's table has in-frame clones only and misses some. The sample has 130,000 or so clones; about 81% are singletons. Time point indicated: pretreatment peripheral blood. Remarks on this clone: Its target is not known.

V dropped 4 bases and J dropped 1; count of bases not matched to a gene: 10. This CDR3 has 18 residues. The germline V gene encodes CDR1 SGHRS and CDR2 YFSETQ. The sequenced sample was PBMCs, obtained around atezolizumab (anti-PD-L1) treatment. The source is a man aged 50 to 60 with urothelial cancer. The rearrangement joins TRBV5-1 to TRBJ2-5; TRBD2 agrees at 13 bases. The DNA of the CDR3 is TGCGCCAGCAGCCATAGGGCGGGACTAGCGGGACGCCAAGAGACCCAGTACTTC. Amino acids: CASSHRAGLAGRQETQYF.